The rows below give T cell receptor beta chains drawn from one sample of a study of CD8+ T cells in alopecia areata. TCRdb's table, derived via immunoSEQ multiplex PCR, lists solely in-frame clones and lacks some. The data contain approximately 100,000 clones, almost 60% of them seen just once; the ten biggest clones take up roughly 15%. Sequenced material: CD8+ T cells sorted from blood, taken at approximately week 60, from a patient treated with tofacitinib. Receptor source: a human donor with alopecia areata. Each CDR3 is given with its conserved first and last residue. A D gene is named only where the DNA matches it firmly. Clone size, where shown, is once, few, many, or a class for clones that have expanded.

clone_size	v_call	d_call	j_call	cdr3_aa
few	TRBV29-1	TRBD2	TRBJ2-6	CSVEDWEGNGANVLTF
few	TRBV27	NA	TRBJ2-3	CASRKSTDTQYF
NA	TRBV11-2	NA	TRBJ2-7	CASSLGTTYEQYF
NA	TRBV11-2	NA	TRBJ1-2	CASTDNRLDYTF
NA	TRBV11-2	TRBD1	TRBJ2-1	CASSLGPPRTGGVNEQFF
NA	TRBV15	NA	TRBJ2-7	CATSLGGGSSYEQYF
NA	TRBV4-1	NA	TRBJ1-5	CASSQDTGGGGYSNQPQHF
NA	TRBV7-9	TRBD1	TRBJ1-6	CASSSATGGYSPLHF
few	TRBV5-1	TRBD1	TRBJ2-4	CASSFSGTGRENIQYF
NA	TRBV7-9	NA	TRBJ2-6	CASTNSAGANVLTF
NA	TRBV7-8	NA	TRBJ2-3	CASSYTNRETDTQYF
once	TRBV5-1	NA	TRBJ1-2	CASSLASSNYGYTF
few	TRBV27	NA	TRBJ1-2	CASRRFNSQRDGYTF
NA	TRBV5-6	TRBD1	TRBJ2-7	CASSYGTGSREQYF
NA	TRBV30	NA	TRBJ2-2	CAWSSGELFF
few	TRBV7-9	TRBD2	TRBJ2-1	CASSLGGATTSWREQFF